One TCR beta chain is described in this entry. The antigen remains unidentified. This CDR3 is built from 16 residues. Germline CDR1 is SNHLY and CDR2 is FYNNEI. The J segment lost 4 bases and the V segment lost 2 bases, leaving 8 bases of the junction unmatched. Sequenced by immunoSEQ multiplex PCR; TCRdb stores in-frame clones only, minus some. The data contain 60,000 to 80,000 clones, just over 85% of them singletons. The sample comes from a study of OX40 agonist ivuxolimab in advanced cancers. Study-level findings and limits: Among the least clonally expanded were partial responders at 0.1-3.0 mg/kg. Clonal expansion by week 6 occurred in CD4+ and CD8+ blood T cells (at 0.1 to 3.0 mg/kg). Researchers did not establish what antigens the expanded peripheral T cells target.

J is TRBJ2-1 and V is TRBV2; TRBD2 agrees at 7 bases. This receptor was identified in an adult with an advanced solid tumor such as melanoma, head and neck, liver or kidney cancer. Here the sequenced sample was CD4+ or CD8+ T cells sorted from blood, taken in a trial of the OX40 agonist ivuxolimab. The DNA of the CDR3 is TGTGCCAGCAGTGAATTTGGGCTAGCGGTTTACAATGAGCAGTTCTTC. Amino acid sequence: CASSEFGLAVYNEQFF. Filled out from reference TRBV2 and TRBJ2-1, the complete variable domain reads EPEVTQTPSHQVTQMGQEVILRCVPISNHLYFYWYRQILGQKVEFLVSFYNNEISEKSEIFDDQFSVERPDGSNFTLKIRSTKLEDSAMYFCASSEFGLAVYNEQFFGPGTRLTVL.